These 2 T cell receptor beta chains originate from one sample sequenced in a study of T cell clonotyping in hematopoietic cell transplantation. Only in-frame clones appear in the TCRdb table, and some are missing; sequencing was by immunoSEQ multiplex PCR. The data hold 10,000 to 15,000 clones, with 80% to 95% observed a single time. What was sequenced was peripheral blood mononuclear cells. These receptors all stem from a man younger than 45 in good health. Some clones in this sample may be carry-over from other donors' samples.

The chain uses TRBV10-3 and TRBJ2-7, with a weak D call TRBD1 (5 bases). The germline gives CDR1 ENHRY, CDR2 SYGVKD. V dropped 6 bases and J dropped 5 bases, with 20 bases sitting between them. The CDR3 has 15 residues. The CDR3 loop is CAIRPKDIKIDEQYF. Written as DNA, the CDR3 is TGTGCCATCAGACCCAAGGACATAAAGATCGACGAGCAGTACTTC.

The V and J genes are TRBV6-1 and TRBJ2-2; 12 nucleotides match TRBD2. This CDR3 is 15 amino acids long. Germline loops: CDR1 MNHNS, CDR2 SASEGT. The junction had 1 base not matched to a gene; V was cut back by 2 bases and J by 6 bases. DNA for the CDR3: TGTGCCAGCAGTGAACTAGCGGGAGGGCCCGGGGAGCTGTTTTTT. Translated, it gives CASSELAGGPGELFF.